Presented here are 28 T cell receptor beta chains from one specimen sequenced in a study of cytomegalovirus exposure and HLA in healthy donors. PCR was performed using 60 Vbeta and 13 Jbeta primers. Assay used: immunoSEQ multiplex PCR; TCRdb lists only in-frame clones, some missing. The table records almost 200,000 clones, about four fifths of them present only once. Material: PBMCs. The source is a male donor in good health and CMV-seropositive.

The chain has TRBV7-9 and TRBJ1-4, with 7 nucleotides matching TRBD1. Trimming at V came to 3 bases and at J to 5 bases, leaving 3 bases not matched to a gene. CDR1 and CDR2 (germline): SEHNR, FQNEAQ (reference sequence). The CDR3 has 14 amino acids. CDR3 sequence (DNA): TGTGCCAGCAGCTTGACAGGGCTGAATGAAAAACTGTTTTTT. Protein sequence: CASSLTGLNEKLFF.

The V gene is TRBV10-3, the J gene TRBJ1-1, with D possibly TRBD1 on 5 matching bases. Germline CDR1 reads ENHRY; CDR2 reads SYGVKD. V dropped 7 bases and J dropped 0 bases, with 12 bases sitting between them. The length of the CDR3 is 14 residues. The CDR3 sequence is CAITPRQLNTEAFF. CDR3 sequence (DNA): TGTGCCATCACCCCGAGACAGCTGAACACTGAAGCTTTCTTT.

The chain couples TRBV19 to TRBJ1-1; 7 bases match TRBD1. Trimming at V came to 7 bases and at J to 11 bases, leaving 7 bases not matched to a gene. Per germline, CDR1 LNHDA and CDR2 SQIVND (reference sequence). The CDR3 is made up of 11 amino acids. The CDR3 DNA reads TGTGCCAGTACTAAACAGGGGATCGCTTTCTTT. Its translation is CASTKQGIAFF.

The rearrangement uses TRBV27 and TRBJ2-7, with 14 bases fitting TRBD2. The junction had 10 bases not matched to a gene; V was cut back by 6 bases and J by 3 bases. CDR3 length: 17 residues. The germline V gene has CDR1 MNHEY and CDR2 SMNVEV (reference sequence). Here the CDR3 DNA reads TGTGCCAGCAGGGGAGAGACTAGCGGGAGGGAAATCTACGAGCAGTACTTC. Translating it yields CASRGETSGREIYEQYF.

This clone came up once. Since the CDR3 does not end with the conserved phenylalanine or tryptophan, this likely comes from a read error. The CDR3 region is CASSLTDRGPSYEQYL. CDR3 DNA: TGTGCCAGCAGCCTGACTGACAGGGGGCCTTCCTACGAGCAGTACCTC. The genes are TRBV7-9 and TRBJ2-7, with TRBD1 identical over 10 bases. The CDR3 has 16 residues. With 5 bases clipped from V and 1 base from J, the junction kept 8 bases outside the gene matches. Germline CDR1 is SEHNR and CDR2 is FQNEAQ (reference sequence).

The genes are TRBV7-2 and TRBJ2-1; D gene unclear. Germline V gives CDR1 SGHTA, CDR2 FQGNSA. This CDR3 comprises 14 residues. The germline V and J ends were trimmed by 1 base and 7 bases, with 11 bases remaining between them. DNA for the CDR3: TGTGCCAGCAGCTTAGAGTACCACTTGAATGAGCAGTTCTTC. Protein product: CASSLEYHLNEQFF. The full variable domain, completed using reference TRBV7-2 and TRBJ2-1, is GAGVSQSPSNKVTEKGKDVELRCDPISGHTALYWYRQSLGQGLEFLIYFQGNSAPDKSGLPSDRFSAERTGGSVSTLTIQRTQQEDSAVYLCASSLEYHLNEQFFGPGTRLTVL.

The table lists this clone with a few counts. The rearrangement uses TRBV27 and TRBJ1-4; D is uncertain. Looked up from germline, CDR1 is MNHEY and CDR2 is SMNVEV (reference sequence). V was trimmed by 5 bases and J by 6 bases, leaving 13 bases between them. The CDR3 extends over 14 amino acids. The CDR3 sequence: CASSPLQVDEKLFF. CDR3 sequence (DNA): TGTGCCAGCAGTCCCCTCCAGGTTGATGAAAAACTGTTTTTT. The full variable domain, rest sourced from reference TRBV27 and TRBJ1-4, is EAQVTQNPRYLITVTGKKLTVTCSQNMNHEYMSWYRQDPGLGLRQIYYSMNVEVTDKGDVPEGYKVSRKEKRNFPLILESPSPNQTSLYFCASSPLQVDEKLFFGSGTQLSVL.

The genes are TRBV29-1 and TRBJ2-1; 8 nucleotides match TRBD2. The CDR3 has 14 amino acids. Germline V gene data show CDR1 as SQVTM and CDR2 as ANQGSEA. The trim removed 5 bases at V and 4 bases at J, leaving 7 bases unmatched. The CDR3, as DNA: TGCAGCGTTTTCAGCGGGGGCCTTTACAATGAGCAGTTCTTC. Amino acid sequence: CSVFSGGLYNEQFF.

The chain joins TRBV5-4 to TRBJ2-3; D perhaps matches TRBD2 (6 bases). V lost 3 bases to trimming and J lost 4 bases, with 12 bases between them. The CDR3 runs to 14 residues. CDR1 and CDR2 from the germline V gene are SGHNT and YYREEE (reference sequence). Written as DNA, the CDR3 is TGTGCCAGCAGCTCGTCTAGCGTTTCAGATACGCAGTATTTT. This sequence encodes CASSSSSVSDTQYF. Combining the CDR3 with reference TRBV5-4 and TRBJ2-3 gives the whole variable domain ETGVTQSPTHLIKTRGQQVTLRCSSQSGHNTVSWYQQALGQGPQFIFQYYREEENGRGNFPPRFSGLQFPNYSSELNVNALELDDSALYLCASSSSSVSDTQYFGPGTRLTVL.

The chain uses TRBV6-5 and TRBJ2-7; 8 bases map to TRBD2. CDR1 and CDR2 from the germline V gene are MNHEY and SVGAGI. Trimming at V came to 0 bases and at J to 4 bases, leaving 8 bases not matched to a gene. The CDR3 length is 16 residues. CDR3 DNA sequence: TGTGCCAGCAGTTACTCTCTCGGGGGGGGAGGGTACGAGCAGTACTTC. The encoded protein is CASSYSLGGGGYEQYF.

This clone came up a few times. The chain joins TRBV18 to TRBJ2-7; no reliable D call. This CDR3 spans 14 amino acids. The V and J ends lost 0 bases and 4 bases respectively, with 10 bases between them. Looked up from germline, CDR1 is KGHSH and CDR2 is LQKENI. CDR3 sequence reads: CASSPPMGWYEQYF. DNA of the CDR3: TGTGCCAGCTCACCACCGATGGGCTGGTACGAGCAGTACTTC. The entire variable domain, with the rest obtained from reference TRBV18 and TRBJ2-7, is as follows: NAGVMQNPRHLVRRRGQEARLRCSPMKGHSHVYWYRQLPEEGLKFMVYLQKENIIDESGMPKERFSAEFPKEGPSILRIQQVVRGDSAAYFCASSPPMGWYEQYFGPGTRLTVT.

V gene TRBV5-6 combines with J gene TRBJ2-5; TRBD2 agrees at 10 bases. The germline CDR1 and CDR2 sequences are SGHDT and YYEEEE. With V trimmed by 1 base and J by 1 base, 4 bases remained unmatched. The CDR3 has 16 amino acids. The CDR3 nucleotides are TGTGCCAGCAGCTTGAGGACTAGCGGAGGCCAAGAGACCCAGTACTTC. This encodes CASSLRTSGGQETQYF.

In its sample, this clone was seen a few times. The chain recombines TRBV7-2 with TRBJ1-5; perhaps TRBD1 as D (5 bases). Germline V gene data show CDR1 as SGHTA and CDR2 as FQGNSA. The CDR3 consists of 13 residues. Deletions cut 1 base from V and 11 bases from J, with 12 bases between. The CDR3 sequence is CASSLDHGGAQHF. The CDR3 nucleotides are TGTGCCAGCAGCTTAGATCACGGGGGAGCCCAGCATTTT.

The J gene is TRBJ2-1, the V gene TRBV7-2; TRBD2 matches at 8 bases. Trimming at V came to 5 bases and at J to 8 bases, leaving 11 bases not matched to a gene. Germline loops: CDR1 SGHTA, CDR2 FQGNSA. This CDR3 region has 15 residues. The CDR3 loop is CASSPSLAARDEQFF. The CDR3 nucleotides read TGTGCCAGCAGCCCATCACTAGCGGCCAGGGATGAGCAGTTCTTC. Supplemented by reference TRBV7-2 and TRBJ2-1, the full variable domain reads GAGVSQSPSNKVTEKGKDVELRCDPISGHTALYWYRQSLGQGLEFLIYFQGNSAPDKSGLPSDRFSAERTGGSVSTLTIQRTQQEDSAVYLCASSPSLAARDEQFFGPGTRLTVL.

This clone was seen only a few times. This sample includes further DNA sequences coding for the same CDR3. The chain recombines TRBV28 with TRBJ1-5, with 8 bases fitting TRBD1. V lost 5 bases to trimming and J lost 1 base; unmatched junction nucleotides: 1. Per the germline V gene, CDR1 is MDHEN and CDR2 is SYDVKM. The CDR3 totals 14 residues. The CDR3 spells CASSRTGSNQPQHF. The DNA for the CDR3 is TGTGCCAGCAGTAGGACAGGGAGCAATCAGCCCCAGCATTTT.

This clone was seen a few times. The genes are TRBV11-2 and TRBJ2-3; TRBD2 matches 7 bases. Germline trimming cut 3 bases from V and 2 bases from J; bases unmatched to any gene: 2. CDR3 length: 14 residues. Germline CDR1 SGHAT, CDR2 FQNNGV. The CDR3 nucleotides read TGTGCCAGCAGCTTCCGACTAGCCACAGATACGCAGTATTTT. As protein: CASSFRLATDTQYF.

The CDR3 loop is CATSKDRGGFGYTF. In DNA form, the CDR3 reads TGTGCCACCAGCAAGGACAGGGGTGGATTCGGCTACACCTTC. The V and J genes are TRBV15 and TRBJ1-2, with 9 bases identical to TRBD1. This CDR3 is 14 amino acids long. Germline V CDR1 and CDR2: LNHNV, YYDKDF (reference sequence). The V and J ends lost 4 bases and 8 bases, in that order; junction bases with no gene match: 8.

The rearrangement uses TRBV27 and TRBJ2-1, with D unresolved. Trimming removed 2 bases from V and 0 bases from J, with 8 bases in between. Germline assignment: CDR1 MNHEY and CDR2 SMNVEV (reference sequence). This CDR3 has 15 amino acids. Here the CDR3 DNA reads TGTGCCAGCAGTTTAGTACTAAGCTCCTACAATGAGCAGTTCTTC. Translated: CASSLVLSSYNEQFF.

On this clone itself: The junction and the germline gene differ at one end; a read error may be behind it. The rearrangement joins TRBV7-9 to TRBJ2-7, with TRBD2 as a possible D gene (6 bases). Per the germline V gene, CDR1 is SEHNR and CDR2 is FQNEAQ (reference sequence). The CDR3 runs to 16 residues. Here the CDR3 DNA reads TGTTCCAGCAGCTTCCCCCCGGGACTTAATACCTACGAGCAGTACTTC. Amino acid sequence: CSSSFPPGLNTYEQYF.

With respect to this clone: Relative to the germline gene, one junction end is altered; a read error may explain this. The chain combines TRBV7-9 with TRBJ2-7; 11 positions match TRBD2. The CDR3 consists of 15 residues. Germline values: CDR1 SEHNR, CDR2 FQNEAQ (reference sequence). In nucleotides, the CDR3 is TGTTCCAGCAGCTCGGGACTAGCGGCGTCCTACGAGCAGTACTTC. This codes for CSSSSGLAASYEQYF.

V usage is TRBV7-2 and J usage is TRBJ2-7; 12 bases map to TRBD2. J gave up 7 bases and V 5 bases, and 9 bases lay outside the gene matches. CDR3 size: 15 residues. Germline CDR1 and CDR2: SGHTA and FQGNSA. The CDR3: CASSADASGRGEQYF. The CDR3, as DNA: TGTGCCAGCAGCGCCGACGCTAGCGGGAGGGGGGAGCAGTACTTC.

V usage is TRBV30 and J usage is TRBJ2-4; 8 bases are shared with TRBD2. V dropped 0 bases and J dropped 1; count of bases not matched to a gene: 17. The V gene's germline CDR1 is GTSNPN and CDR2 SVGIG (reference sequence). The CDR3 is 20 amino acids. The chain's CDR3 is CAWSVRSGLAGLLAKNIQYF. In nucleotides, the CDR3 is TGTGCCTGGAGTGTACGGTCTGGCCTAGCGGGTCTTTTGGCCAAAAACATTCAGTACTTC.

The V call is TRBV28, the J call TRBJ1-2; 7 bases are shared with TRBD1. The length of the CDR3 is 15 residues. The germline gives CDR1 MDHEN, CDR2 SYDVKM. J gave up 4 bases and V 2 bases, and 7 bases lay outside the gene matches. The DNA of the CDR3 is TGTGCCAGCAGTTTAGGGACAGAGGTTGCCTATGGCTACACCTTC. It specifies CASSLGTEVAYGYTF.

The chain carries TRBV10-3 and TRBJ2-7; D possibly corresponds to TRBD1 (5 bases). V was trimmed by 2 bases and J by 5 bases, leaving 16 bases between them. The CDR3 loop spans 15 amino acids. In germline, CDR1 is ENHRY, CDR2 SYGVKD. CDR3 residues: CAISEPGRGRDEQYF. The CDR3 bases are TGTGCCATCAGTGAGCCTGGAAGGGGCAGGGACGAGCAGTACTTC.

CDR3 sequence: CASNQGILNTEAFF. The CDR3 nucleotides are TGTGCCAGCAACCAGGGGATCTTGAACACTGAAGCTTTCTTT. The gene calls are TRBV28 and TRBJ1-1, with D perhaps matching TRBD1 (6 bases). The CDR3 runs to 14 residues. V lost 7 bases, J lost 0 bases, and 12 bases lay in between. Per germline, CDR1 MDHEN and CDR2 SYDVKM.

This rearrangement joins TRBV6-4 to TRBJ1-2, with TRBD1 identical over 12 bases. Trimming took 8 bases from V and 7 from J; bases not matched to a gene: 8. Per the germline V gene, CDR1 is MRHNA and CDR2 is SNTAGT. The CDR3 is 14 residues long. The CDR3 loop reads CASSGQGARSGYTF. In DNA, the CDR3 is TGTGCCAGCTCGGGACAGGGGGCTCGTAGTGGCTACACCTTC.

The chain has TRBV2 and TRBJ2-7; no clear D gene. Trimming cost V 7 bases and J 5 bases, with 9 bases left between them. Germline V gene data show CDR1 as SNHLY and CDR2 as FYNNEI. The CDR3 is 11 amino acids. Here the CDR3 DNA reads TGTGCCAGCACTCCCAGCGACGAGCAGTACTTC. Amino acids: CASTPSDEQYF.

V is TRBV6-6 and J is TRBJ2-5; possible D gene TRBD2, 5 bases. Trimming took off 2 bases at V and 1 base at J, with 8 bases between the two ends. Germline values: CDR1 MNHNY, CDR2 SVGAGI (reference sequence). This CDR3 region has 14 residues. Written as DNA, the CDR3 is TGTGCCAGCAGTTACCGACGGGGCCAAGAGACCCAGTACTTC. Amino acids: CASSYRRGQETQYF.